This paragraph reports one TCR beta chain. Its binding antigen is unknown. There are no base qualities to consult, and no much larger clone falls within one base. Library preparation employed the immunoSEQ multiplex PCR assay. In the paper's pipeline: During preprocessing, nonproductive sequences were removed, along with CDR3s that did not begin with C, did not end with F or W, or were shorter than 7 amino acids. The MANAFEST web app was used to call antigen-specific clonotypes on the basis of expansion compared with the reference and with other culture wells. A clone was considered positive if significant expansion relative to the reference culture was observed in 2 of 3 replicate wells at an FDR below 0.05. To be called positive, a clone also had to show significant expansion compared with every other tandem well and an odds ratio greater than 5. CDR3 homology was quantified as pairwise Levenshtein distance, calculated with the stringdist R package after three terminal residues were trimmed from each end. Not all clones reach the TCRdb copy of this immuneACCESS table, which keeps in-frame sequences only. Checked studies attribute under half of the gap to unresolved V genes and leave the rest unexplained. That table is the source of V, J and clone size, and D and trimming were worked out from the DNA. The sample data list some 16,000 clones, and about 84% of these were observed just once. About 40% of the sample is taken by the ten largest.

The sample originates from a study of CD4 T cells in relation to SARS-CoV-2 and coronaviruses (dated by TCRdb to 2020 to 2022). About the investigation overall: In the ViraFEST assay, PBMCs were grown with antigen for around nine days, and TCR beta CDR3s were then sequenced to identify antigen-specific clonal expansions. The Adaptive Biotechnologies TCR-sequencing kit was used to sequence samples from three pre-COVID donors and the naive versus memory experiments, while other data came from Illumina-based sequencing. Patient-derived lymphoblastoid cell lines were used to map the HLA restriction of shared crossreactive spike epitopes. An HIV-1 Nef peptide pool or a no-peptide culture served as the negative reference condition. The study assessed, at the TCR clonotype level, memory CD4+ T cell crossreactivity between SARS-CoV-2 and common cold coronavirus spike proteins. A different, Illumina-based TCR-beta assay was used to sequence expansion assays from other donors in the study.

CD4+ T cells from unexposed donors were collected before the COVID-19 pandemic (2011-2018). After around 10 days of culture, CD4+ T cells were isolated with the EasySep CD4+ T cell isolation kit. As cell number allowed, CD4+ T cells from unexposed donors were tested for reactivity to SARS-CoV-2 S and N and to four common cold coronavirus spike pools. About 2 million PBMCs per well were cultured in IMDM with roughly 5% human AB serum and 9.5 to 10 IU/ml IL-2. Half of the culture medium was replaced with fresh IL-2-containing medium on days 3 and 7. In general, every peptide culture condition was set up in three replicate wells. Leukapheresis product for the unexposed donors was bought commercially. Ficoll-Paque PLUS gradient centrifugation was used to isolate PBMCs from leukapheresis product or whole blood. PBMCs were either used fresh in the expansion assay or cryopreserved at -140 degrees C. The QIAamp Micro DNA Kit was used to extract genomic DNA from the CD4+ T cells.

The CDR1 and CDR2 encoded by the germline V gene (reference sequence) are GTSNPN and SVGIG. The CDR3 sequence holds 17 residues, the cysteine and phenylalanine included. Only the CDR3 part of the read is kept: 51 bases, read in frame from the first base. At the junction V is shortened by 0 bases and J by 0 bases; bases outside the gene matches: 9. Beyond this particular receptor, the publication reports: Crossreactive clones showed significantly weaker SARS-CoV-2-driven expansion than monoreactive clones, consistent with antigenic imprinting. Small numbers of patients and of tested TCRs limited the study. Memory CD4+ clonotypes crossrecognizing SARS-CoV-2 and at least one common cold coronavirus spike were found in roughly 65% of donors. No donor contributed both pre-pandemic and post-infection samples, which limited tracing the source of pre-existing responses. Because the crossreactivity analysis focused on spike protein, crossreactivity against other viral proteins was not assessed.

Here the chain combines TRBV30 and TRBJ1-1, and 8 junction bases match TRBD1. The source is a human donor in good health. The sequenced sample consisted of CD4+ T cells from PBMCs, cultured in vitro. The CDR3 reads CAWSVPLTGDLNTEAFF. The DNA is TGTGCCTGGAGTGTACCTCTGACAGGGGATTTGAACACTGAAGCTTTCTTT.